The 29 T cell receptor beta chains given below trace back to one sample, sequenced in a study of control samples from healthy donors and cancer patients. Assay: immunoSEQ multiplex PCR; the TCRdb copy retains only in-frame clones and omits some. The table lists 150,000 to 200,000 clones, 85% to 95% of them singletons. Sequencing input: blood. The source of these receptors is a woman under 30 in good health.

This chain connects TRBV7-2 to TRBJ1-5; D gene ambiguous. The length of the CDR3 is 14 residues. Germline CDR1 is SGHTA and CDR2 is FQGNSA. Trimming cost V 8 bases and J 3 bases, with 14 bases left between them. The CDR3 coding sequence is TGTGCCAGCCGCGGATATGGGTCCAATCAGCCCCAGCATTTT. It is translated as CASRGYGSNQPQHF.

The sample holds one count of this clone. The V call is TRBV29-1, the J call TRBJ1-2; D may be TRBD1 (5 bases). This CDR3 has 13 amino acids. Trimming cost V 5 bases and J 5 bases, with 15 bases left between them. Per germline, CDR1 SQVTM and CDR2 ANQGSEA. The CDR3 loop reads CSVPWGVGYGYTF. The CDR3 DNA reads TGCAGCGTTCCGTGGGGGGTTGGGTATGGCTACACCTTC.

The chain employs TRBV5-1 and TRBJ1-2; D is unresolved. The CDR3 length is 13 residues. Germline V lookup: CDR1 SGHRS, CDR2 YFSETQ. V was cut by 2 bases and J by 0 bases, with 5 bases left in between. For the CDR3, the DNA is TGCGCCAGCAGCTTAGACTCTAACTATGGCTACACCTTC. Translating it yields CASSLDSNYGYTF. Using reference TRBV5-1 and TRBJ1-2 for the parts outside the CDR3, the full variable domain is KAGVTQTPRYLIKTRGQQVTLSCSPISGHRSVSWYQQTPGQGLQFLFEYFSETQRNKGNFPGRFSGRQFSNSRSEMNVSTLELGDSALYLCASSLDSNYGYTFGSGTRLTVV.

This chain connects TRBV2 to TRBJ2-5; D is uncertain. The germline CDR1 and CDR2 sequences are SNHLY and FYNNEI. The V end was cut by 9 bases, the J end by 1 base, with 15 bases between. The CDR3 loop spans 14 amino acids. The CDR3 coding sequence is TGTGCCAGGACCTCCGCAGCCACCCAAGAGACCCAGTACTTC. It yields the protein CARTSAATQETQYF.

CDR3 in amino acids: CASSYKHRGSWVYEQYF. The CDR3 region has the DNA TGTGCCAGTAGTTACAAGCACAGGGGGTCGTGGGTCTACGAGCAGTACTTC. The chain combines TRBV19 with TRBJ2-7; TRBD1 matches at 8 bases. CDR3 length equals 17 residues. J gave up 3 bases and V 5 bases, and 15 bases lay outside the gene matches. Per the germline V gene, CDR1 is LNHDA and CDR2 is SQIVND (reference sequence).

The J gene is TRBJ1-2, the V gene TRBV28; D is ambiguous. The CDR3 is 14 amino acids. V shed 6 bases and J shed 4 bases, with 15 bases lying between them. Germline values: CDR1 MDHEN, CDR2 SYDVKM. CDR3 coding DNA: TGTGCCAGCAGCTTCAATGGGGAGGGCTATGGCTACACCTTC. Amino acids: CASSFNGEGYGYTF.

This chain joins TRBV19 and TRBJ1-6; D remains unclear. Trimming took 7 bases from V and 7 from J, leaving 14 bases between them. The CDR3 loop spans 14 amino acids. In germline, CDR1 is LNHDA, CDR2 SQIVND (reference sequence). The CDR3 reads CASKNAGINSPLHF. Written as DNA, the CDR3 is TGTGCCAGTAAAAATGCGGGGATCAATTCACCCCTCCACTTT.

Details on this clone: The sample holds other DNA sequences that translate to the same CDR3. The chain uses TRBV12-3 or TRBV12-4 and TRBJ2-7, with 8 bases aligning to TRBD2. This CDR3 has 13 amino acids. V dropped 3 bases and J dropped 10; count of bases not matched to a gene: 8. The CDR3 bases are TGTGCCAGCAGTTTCGGCGGGGGGAGCGAACAGTACTTC. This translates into CASSFGGGSEQYF.

The CDR3: CASSPGLAAYEQYF. DNA for the CDR3: TGTGCCAGCAGCCCGGGACTAGCGGCCTACGAGCAGTACTTC. The chain carries TRBV6-2 or TRBV6-3 and TRBJ2-7; 11 positions agree with TRBD2. V trimming: 6 bases; J trimming: 2 bases; junction bases outside the gene matches: 3. Germline V gene lookup returns CDR1 MNHEY and CDR2 SVGEGT. CDR3 length: 14 residues.

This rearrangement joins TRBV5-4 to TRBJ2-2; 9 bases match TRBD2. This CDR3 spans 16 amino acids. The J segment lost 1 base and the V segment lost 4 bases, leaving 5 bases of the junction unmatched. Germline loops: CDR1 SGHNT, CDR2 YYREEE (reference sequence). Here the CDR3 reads CASSPGLAKNTGELFF. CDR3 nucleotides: TGTGCCAGCAGCCCGGGACTAGCTAAGAACACCGGGGAGCTGTTTTTT.

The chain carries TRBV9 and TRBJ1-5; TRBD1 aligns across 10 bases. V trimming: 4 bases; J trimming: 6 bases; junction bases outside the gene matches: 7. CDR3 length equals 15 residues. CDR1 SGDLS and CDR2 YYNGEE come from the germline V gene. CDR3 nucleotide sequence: TGTGCCAGCAGCCCCAACGACAGGGGGCTTCAGCCCCAGCATTTT. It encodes CASSPNDRGLQPQHF. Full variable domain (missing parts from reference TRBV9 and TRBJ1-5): DSGVTQTPKHLITATGQRVTLRCSPRSGDLSVYWYQQSLDQGLQFLIQYYNGEERAKGNILERFSAQQFPDLHSELNLSSLELGDSALYFCASSPNDRGLQPQHFGDGTRLSIL.

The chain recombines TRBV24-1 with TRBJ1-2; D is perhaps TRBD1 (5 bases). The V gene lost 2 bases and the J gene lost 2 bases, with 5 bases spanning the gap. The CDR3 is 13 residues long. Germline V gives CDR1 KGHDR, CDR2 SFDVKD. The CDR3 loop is CATSDSGNYGYTF. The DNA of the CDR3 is TGTGCCACCAGTGATTCAGGGAACTATGGCTACACCTTC.

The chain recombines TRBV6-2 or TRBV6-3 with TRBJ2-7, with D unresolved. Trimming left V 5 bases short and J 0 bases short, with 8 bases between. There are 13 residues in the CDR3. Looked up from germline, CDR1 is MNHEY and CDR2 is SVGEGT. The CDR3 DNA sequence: TGTGCCAGCAGTCGGACGGCCTCCTACGAGCAGTACTTC. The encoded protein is CASSRTASYEQYF.

The CDR3 nucleotides read TGTGCCAGCAGCTCGGGACAGGGGTTGGGTCAGCCCCAGCATTTT. Encoded protein: CASSSGQGLGQPQHF. The rearrangement joins TRBV7-6 to TRBJ1-5, with 10 bases lining up with TRBD1. V trimming: 4 bases; J trimming: 6 bases; junction bases outside the gene matches: 6. The CDR3 contains 15 residues. Germline V gene sequence: CDR1 SGHVS, CDR2 FNYEAQ. The full variable domain, with the rest looked up from reference TRBV7-6 and TRBJ1-5, is GAGVSQSPRYKVTKRGQDVALRCDPISGHVSLYWYRQALGQGPEFLTYFNYEAQQDKSGLPNDRFSAERPEGSISTLTIQRTEQRDSAMYRCASSSGQGLGQPQHFGDGTRLSIL.

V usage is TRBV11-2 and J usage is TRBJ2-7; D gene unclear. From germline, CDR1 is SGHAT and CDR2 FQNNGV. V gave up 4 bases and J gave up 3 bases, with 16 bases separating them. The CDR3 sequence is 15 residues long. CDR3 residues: CASSSFERSNYEQYF. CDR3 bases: TGTGCCAGCAGCTCCTTCGAAAGATCCAACTACGAGCAGTACTTC.

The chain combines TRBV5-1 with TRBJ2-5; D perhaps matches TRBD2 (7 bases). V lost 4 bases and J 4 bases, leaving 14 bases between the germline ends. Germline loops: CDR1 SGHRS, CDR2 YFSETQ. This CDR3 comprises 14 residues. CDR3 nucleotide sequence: TGCGCCAGCAGCCCCCACCGGGGGGCAGAGACCCAGTACTTC. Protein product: CASSPHRGAETQYF.

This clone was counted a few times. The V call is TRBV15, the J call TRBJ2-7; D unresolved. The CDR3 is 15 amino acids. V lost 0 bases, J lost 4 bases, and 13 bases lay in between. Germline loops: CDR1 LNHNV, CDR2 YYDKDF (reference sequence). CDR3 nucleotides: TGTGCCACCAGCAGAGATTTTGGCAGCATATACGAGCAGTACTTC. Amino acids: CATSRDFGSIYEQYF.

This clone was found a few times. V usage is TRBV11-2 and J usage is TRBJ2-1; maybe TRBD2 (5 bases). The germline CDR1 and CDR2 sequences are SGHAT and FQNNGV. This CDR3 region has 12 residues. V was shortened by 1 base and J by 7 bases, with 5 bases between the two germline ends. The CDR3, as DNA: TGTGCCAGCAGCTTAGGGAGGAATGAGCAGTTCTTC. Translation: CASSLGRNEQFF.

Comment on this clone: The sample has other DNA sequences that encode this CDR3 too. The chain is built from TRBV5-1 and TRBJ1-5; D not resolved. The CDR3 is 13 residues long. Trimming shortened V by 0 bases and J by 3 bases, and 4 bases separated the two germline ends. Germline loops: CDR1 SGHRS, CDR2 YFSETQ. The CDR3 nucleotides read TGCGCCAGCAGCTTGGATATCAATCAGCCCCAGCATTTT. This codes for CASSLDINQPQHF. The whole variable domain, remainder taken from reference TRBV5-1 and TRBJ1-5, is KAGVTQTPRYLIKTRGQQVTLSCSPISGHRSVSWYQQTPGQGLQFLFEYFSETQRNKGNFPGRFSGRQFSNSRSEMNVSTLELGDSALYLCASSLDINQPQHFGDGTRLSIL.

The CDR3 is CASLQGGTYEQYF. As DNA, the CDR3 is TGTGCCAGCCTCCAGGGGGGGACCTACGAGCAGTACTTC. This chain uses TRBV28 with TRBJ2-7, with D possibly being TRBD1 or TRBD2 (7 bases each). Germline CDR1 reads MDHEN; CDR2 reads SYDVKM. Trimming took 8 bases from V and 2 from J, leaving 13 bases between them. The CDR3 covers 13 residues.

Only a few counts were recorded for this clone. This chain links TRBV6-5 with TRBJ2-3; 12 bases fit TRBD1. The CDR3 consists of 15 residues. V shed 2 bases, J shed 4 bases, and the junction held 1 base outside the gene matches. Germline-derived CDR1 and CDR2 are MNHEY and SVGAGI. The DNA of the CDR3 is TGTGCCAGCAGTTACGGGACAGGGGGCGCAGATACGCAGTATTTT. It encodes CASSYGTGGADTQYF.

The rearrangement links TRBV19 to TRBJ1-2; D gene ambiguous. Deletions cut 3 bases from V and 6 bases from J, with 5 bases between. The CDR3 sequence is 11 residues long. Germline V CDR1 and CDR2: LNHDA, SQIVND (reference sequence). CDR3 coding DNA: TGTGCCAGTAGTATGTATGATGGCTACACCTTC. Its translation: CASSMYDGYTF.

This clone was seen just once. DNA of the CDR3: TGTGCCAGCAGACCGAACTCCGGCAGGGAAACTGAAGCTTTCTTT. Its translation: CASRPNSGRETEAFF. This chain connects TRBV28 to TRBJ1-1, with D tentatively TRBD1 (5 bases). CDR1 MDHEN and CDR2 SYDVKM come from the germline V gene. CDR3 length: 15 amino acids. The ends were cut back, 6 bases at V and 5 bases at J, with 19 bases in the middle.

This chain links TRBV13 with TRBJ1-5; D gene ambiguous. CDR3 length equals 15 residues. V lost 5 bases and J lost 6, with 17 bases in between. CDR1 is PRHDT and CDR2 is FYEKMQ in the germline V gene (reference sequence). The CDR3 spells CASSEGRFKGQPQHF. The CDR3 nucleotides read TGTGCCAGCAGCGAAGGACGCTTTAAGGGTCAGCCCCAGCATTTT. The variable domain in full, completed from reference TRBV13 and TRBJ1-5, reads AAGVIQSPRHLIKEKRETATLKCYPIPRHDTVYWYQQGPGQDPQFLISFYEKMQSDKGSIPDRFSAQQFSDYHSELNMSSLELGDSALYFCASSEGRFKGQPQHFGDGTRLSIL.

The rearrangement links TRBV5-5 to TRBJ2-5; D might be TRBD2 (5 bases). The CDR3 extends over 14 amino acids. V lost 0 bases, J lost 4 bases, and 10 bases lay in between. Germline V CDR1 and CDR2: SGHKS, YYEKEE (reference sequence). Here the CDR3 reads CASSLDGGSETQYF. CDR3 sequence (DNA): TGTGCCAGCAGCTTGGACGGCGGGTCAGAGACCCAGTACTTC.

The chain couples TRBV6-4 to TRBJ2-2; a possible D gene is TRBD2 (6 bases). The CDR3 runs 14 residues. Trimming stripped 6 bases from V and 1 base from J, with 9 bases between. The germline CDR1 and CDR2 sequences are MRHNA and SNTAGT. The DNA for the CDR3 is TGTGCCAGCAGCGGGGACTTGAACACCGGGGAGCTGTTTTTT. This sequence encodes CASSGDLNTGELFF.

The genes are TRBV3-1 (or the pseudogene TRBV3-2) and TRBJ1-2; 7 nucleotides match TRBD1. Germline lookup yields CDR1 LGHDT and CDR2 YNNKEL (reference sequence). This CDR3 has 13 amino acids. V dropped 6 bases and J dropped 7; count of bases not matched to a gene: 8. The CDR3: CASRRTGETGYTF. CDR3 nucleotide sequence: TGTGCCAGCAGACGGACAGGAGAGACTGGCTACACCTTC.

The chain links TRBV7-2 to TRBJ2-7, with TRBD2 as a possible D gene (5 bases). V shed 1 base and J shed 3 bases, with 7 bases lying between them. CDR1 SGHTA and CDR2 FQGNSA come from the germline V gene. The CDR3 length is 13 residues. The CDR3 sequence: CASSLVRGYEQYF. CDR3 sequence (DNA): TGTGCCAGCAGCTTAGTTCGGGGCTACGAGCAGTACTTC.

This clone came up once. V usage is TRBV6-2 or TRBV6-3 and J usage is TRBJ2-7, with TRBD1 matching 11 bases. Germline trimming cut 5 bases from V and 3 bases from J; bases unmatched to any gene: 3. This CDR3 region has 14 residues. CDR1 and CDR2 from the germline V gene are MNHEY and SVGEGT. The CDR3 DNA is TGTGCCAGCAGTCGCGGGACAGGGGGCTACGAGCAGTACTTC. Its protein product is CASSRGTGGYEQYF.